Each of the 14 T cell receptor beta chains below was sequenced from the same sample in a study of cytomegalovirus exposure and HLA in healthy donors. The PCR contained 60 Vbeta and 13 Jbeta primers. TCRdb keeps only in-frame clones here, not all; method: immunoSEQ multiplex PCR. The data contain 150,000 or so clones, more than 65% of them singletons. The sample taken for sequencing was PBMCs. The receptors stem from a man aged 45-65 years in good health and CMV-seropositive.

The chain combines TRBV2 with TRBJ2-2; D gene unclear. Trimming removed 7 bases at V and 8 bases at J, with 14 bases between. This CDR3 has 13 amino acids. Per the germline V gene, CDR1 is SNHLY and CDR2 is FYNNEI. The CDR3, as DNA: TGTGCCAGCACGCCCGCGATCTTGGGGGAGCTGTTTTTT. Translated, it gives CASTPAILGELFF.

The rearrangement uses TRBV15 and TRBJ1-3; D is ambiguous. V was cut by 3 bases and J by 8 bases, with 14 bases left in between. CDR3 length: 14 amino acids. Germline CDR1 reads LNHNV; CDR2 reads YYDKDF (reference sequence). Here the CDR3 reads CATSSNPVSDTIYF. CDR3 sequence (DNA): TGTGCCACCAGCAGTAATCCCGTCTCTGACACCATATATTTT.

This clone was recorded once. V is TRBV9 and J is TRBJ2-1; D may be TRBD2 (7 bases). This CDR3 has 15 amino acids. The V end was cut by 4 bases, the J end by 4 bases, with 15 bases between. In germline, CDR1 is SGDLS, CDR2 YYNGEE. In DNA form, the CDR3 reads TGTGCCAGCAGCTCGACGGGGGGCCAGTACAATGAGCAGTTCTTC. Its protein is CASSSTGGQYNEQFF.

This clone has only one observation. This chain links TRBV28 with TRBJ1-3; perhaps TRBD1 as D (6 bases). The germline V and J ends were trimmed by 3 bases and 5 bases, with 11 bases remaining between them. This CDR3 is built from 14 residues. The germline V gene has CDR1 MDHEN and CDR2 SYDVKM. CDR3 in DNA: TGTGCCAGCAGTTTTACAGGGCCCAGAAACACCATATATTTT. Residues: CASSFTGPRNTIYF.

Details on this clone: Other DNA sequences in the same sample also yield this CDR3. The chain recombines TRBV6-5 with TRBJ1-6; 7 nucleotides agree with TRBD1. The J segment lost 7 bases and the V segment lost 5 bases, leaving 2 bases of the junction unmatched. Germline V gene lookup returns CDR1 MNHEY and CDR2 SVGAGI. There are 13 residues in the CDR3. CDR3 in amino acids: CASSRTGNSPLHF. The CDR3 nucleotides are TGTGCCAGCAGTCGGACAGGAAATTCACCCCTCCACTTT.

This chain uses TRBV11-2 with TRBJ1-5, with D possibly being TRBD1 (5 bases). The CDR3 is made up of 15 amino acids. Germline V gene data show CDR1 as SGHAT and CDR2 as FQNNGV. V lost 0 bases to trimming and J lost 7 bases, with 13 bases between them. The CDR3 region has the DNA TGTGCCAGCAGCTTAGACTCAAAGGGGAGGCAGCCCCAGCATTTT. This sequence encodes CASSLDSKGRQPQHF.

V is TRBV19 and J is TRBJ1-5; 7 bases map to TRBD1. The germline gives CDR1 LNHDA, CDR2 SQIVND (reference sequence). The ends lost 5 bases at V and 7 bases at J; junction bases unmatched: 5. The CDR3 is made up of 13 amino acids. Written as DNA, the CDR3 is TGTGCCAGTAGTCCGGGGACAGCACAGCCCCAGCATTTT. The encoded protein is CASSPGTAQPQHF.

This clone has just a few counts. The gene calls are TRBV28 and TRBJ2-5; a possible D gene is TRBD1 (6 bases). Germline values: CDR1 MDHEN, CDR2 SYDVKM. The CDR3 is 16 residues long. The V end lost 5 bases, the J end lost 2 bases, and 18 bases lay between the germline ends. CDR3 region: CASSPSSGTRQETQYF. DNA of the CDR3: TGTGCCAGCAGTCCCAGTTCGGGGACAAGGCAAGAGACCCAGTACTTC. The whole variable domain, filled in from reference TRBV28 and TRBJ2-5, reads DVKVTQSSRYLVKRTGEKVFLECVQDMDHENMFWYRQDPGLGLRLIYFSYDVKMKEKGDIPEGYSVSREKKERFSLILESASTNQTSMYLCASSPSSGTRQETQYFGPGTRLLVL.

The V call is TRBV5-1, the J call TRBJ1-1; 9 bases line up with TRBD1. The CDR3 has 15 residues. Trimming at V came to 3 bases and at J to 6 bases, leaving 9 bases not matched to a gene. Germline values: CDR1 SGHRS, CDR2 YFSETQ. CDR3 in DNA: TGCGCCAGCAGCTCGGGACAGGGAGAACAGGCTGAAGCTTTCTTT. Residues: CASSSGQGEQAEAFF.

This clone occurred a few times. The chain combines TRBV27 with TRBJ1-2, with TRBD1 matching over 7 bases. V gave up 6 bases and J gave up 4 bases; unmatched junction bases: 14. The CDR3 is 16 amino acids. Germline CDR1 reads MNHEY; CDR2 reads SMNVEV (reference sequence). The CDR3 DNA follows: TGTGCCAGCAGCCCTGGGACAGCCTCGCGCCTCTATGGCTACACCTTC. Translating it yields CASSPGTASRLYGYTF.

This chain links TRBV27 with TRBJ1-1; TRBD1 is a possible D gene (5 bases). V lost 5 bases and J lost 5, with 12 bases in between. This CDR3 is 13 amino acids long. The V gene's germline CDR1 is MNHEY and CDR2 SMNVEV (reference sequence). CDR3 amino acids: CASSPQGWTEAFF. DNA of the CDR3: TGTGCCAGCAGTCCCCAGGGTTGGACTGAAGCTTTCTTT.

The sample holds one count of this clone. Other DNA sequences from this sample encode an identical CDR3 as well. This chain uses TRBV28 with TRBJ1-5; no clear D. Germline V lookup: CDR1 MDHEN, CDR2 SYDVKM. Trimming pared 6 bases from V and 0 bases from J, leaving 9 bases between. The CDR3 extends over 14 amino acids. The CDR3 sequence is CASSRDYSNQPQHF. Written as DNA, the CDR3 is TGTGCCAGCAGCCGGGATTATAGCAATCAGCCCCAGCATTTT.

The chain is built from TRBV11-2 and TRBJ2-2, with D perhaps TRBD1 (6 bases). The V gene lost 6 bases and the J gene lost 5 bases, with 7 bases spanning the gap. The CDR3 contains 12 residues. Germline values: CDR1 SGHAT, CDR2 FQNNGV. The CDR3 nucleotides are TGTGCCAGCAGTCAGGGGACCGGGGAGCTGTTTTTT. This sequence encodes CASSQGTGELFF.

The chain employs TRBV30 and TRBJ1-3, with D perhaps matching TRBD1 (5 bases). The germline CDR1 and CDR2 sequences are GTSNPN and SVGIG (reference sequence). The CDR3 contains 14 residues. Trimming shortened V by 2 bases and J by 1 base, and 9 bases separated the two germline ends. The CDR3 is CAWSQGDSGNTIYF. In nucleotides, the CDR3 is TGTGCCTGGAGTCAAGGGGATTCTGGAAACACCATATATTTT.